This T cell receptor beta chain was recorded in a study of cytomegalovirus exposure and HLA in healthy donors. Study-wide context: Earlier sequencing of about 200 million T cells yielded around 100 million unique TCR beta sequences.

A multiplex PCR was run with 60 Vbeta primers and 13 Jbeta primers. Method: immunoSEQ multiplex PCR; TCRdb's copy keeps in-frame clones and lacks some. The sample contains roughly 160,000 clones, about 80% of which appear only once. Study-level points and caveats: Association with HLA alleles at 0.05 false discovery rate was found for about 17,000 TCR beta sequences in a later analysis. Analyses of presence and absence presupposed an approximately uniform sequencing depth across donors.

For this clone: Its antigen is unknown.

Sequenced: PBMCs. The TCR was taken from a man under 40 in good health and CMV-seronegative.

CDR3 in amino acids: CASSSLGQWKGDEQYF. The CDR3, as DNA: TGTGCCAGCAGCTCCCTAGGGCAGTGGAAGGGGGACGAGCAGTACTTC. V is TRBV5-4 and J is TRBJ2-7; weak D call: TRBD1 (6 bases). Trimming took off 3 bases at V and 5 bases at J, with 21 bases between the two ends. CDR1 and CDR2 (germline): SGHNT, YYREEE (reference sequence). The CDR3 has 16 residues.